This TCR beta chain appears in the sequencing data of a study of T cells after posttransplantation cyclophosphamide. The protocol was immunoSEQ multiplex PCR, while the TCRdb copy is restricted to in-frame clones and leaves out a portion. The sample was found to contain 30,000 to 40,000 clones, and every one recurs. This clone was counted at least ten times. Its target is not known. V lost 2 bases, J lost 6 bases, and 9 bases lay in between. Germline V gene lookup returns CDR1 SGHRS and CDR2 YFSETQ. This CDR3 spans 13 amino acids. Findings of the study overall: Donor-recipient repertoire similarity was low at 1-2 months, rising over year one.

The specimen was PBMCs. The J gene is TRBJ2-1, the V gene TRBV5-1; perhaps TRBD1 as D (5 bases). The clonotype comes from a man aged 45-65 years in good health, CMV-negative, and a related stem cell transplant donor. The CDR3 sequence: CASSFGQGNEQFF. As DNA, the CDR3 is TGCGCCAGCAGCTTTGGGCAGGGCAATGAGCAGTTCTTC.